The present entry profiles one T cell receptor (beta chain) with its context. The target antigen is unknown. This sample was taken from a study of cytomegalovirus exposure and HLA in healthy donors. Study-wide background: The Caucasian-associated ancestry cluster contained about four fifths of the approximately 420 genotyped donors.

CDR3 length equals 14 residues. Trimming at V came to 4 bases and at J to 9 bases, leaving 1 base not matched to a gene. Germline values: CDR1 SGHTA, CDR2 FQGTGA. A multiplex PCR was run with 60 Vbeta primers and 13 Jbeta primers. Clones were sequenced by immunoSEQ multiplex PCR, and TCRdb holds only the in-frame ones, with some missing. The sample holds roughly 180,000 clones; 85% are singletons and the top ten take 1%. The study's findings and limits: According to the study, 150 to 200 TCR beta chains were cytomegalovirus-associated. No immune exposure information besides CMV serostatus was available.

The chain joins TRBV7-3 to TRBJ2-1, with 15 positions matching TRBD2. Sequenced material: PBMCs. This clonotype was obtained from a boy younger than 10 in good health and CMV-seronegative. The CDR3, as DNA: TGTGCCAGCAGCTCGGGACTAGCGGGAGGTGAGCAGTTCTTC. Translating it yields CASSSGLAGGEQFF.